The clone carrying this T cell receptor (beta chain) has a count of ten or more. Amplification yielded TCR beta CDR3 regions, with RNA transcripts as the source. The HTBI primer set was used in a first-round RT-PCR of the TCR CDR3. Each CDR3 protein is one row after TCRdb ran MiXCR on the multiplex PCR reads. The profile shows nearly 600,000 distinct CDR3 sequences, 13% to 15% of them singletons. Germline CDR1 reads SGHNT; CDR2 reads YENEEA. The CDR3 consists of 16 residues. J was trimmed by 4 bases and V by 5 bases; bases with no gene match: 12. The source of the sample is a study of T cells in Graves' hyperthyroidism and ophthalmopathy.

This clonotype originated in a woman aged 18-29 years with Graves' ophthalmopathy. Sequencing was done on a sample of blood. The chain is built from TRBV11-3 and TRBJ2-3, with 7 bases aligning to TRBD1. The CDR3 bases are TGTGCCAGCAGCCCTGGGACAGCCACCTGGGCAGATACGCAGTATTTT. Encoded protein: CASSPGTATWADTQYF.